Here is one TCR beta chain with its context. Its antigen remains unidentified. No base-level quality is on record; no much larger clone is a single base apart. At one collaborating source in Seattle, patients were enrolled during active infection and were followed longitudinally through the course of disease. Whole blood was collected in K2EDTA tubes by collaborating institutions according to the institutions' own protocols. For TCRbeta analysis, collaborators shipped samples in one of three forms: frozen whole blood, isolated PBMCs, or DNA extracted from either of those sample types. TCRbeta CDR3 regions were amplified from genomic DNA using the immunoSEQ Assay, a bias-controlled multiplex PCR. The authors processed their data as follows. Nucleated cell counts per sample were estimated from amplification of reference gene primers within the assay. To quantify the absolute abundance of each unique TCRbeta CDR3 rearrangement, sequence reads were collapsed and filtered. For each sample, productive Simpson clonality was calculated by taking the square root of Simpson's diversity index across productive rearrangements. TCRdb carries this immuneACCESS record with in-frame sequences only. Its versions omit some clonotypes, under half of them owing to an unresolved V gene in the studies checked, with the rest unexplained. The V and J calls and clone size come from that table; D and trimming were worked out from the DNA. This sample lists fewer than 30,000 clones; just under 95% were detected once. Clones ranked in the top ten supply around 0.86% of the sample.

These data belong to a study of blood T cell repertoires in COVID-19 (dated by TCRdb to about 2020). At the level of the whole study: Samples from collaborators originated in the United States, Italy and Spain and spanned both the acute and convalescent phases of COVID-19. The prospective study material was composed of cDNA or gDNA derived from T cells, B-cell-depleted T cells, or PBMCs. The dataset comprised deeply sampled blood TCRbeta repertoires from subjects exposed to, actively infected with, or recovered from COVID-19. A freely available public database, intended as a resource for researchers studying the immune response to SARS-CoV-2, is where the repertoires were released. Samples came from the ongoing ImmuneRACE study (first 160 participants) plus 1,254 subjects from 6 global collaborators. A de-identified subject ID, COVID-19 status, age in years and sex were almost always included in the sample metadata. Where available, HLA class I and class II types were taken from metadata supplied by the sample provider and were not determined by assay-based typing. What the study reported, not specific to this receptor: The quantity of clinical and demographic metadata differed by source and by participant and was supplied without curation.

The cysteine opens and the phenylalanine closes a CDR3 of 16 amino acids. The kept DNA is CDR3 alone, 48 bases in frame from the first base. Based on the germline V gene, the CDR1 and CDR2 sequences are MNHEY and SVGAGI. V is clipped by 0 bases and J by 0 bases, and the sequence between their germline boundaries is 8 bases long. Sequenced input: peripheral blood. The clonotype comes from a woman between 70 and 85 years old with COVID-19, enrolled during active disease. The V and J segments used are TRBV6-5 and TRBJ1-4, with the D segment identity uncertain. Here is the DNA: TGTGCCAGCAGTTACTCGATCGGGGCAACTAATGAAAAACTGTTTTTT. Translated, this gives CASSYSIGATNEKLFF.